This T cell receptor (beta chain) is drawn from a study of T-cell reconstitution after alpha-beta-depleted transplantation in children. Findings of the study overall: Several hundred graft clones that had expanded were reportedly the source of alpha-beta T cells about two months after transplant. For some patients, TCRbeta diversity was high at day 60 because of recipient T cells and thymic progenitors that survived. Most T-cell counts and diversity one year after the transplant came from T cells that were newly produced.

The TCRbeta library was prepared with unique molecular identifiers. MiXCR, applied by TCRdb to the PCR reads, yields one record per CDR3 protein. The sample has approximately 130,000 distinct CDR3 sequences, roughly 10% seen once. Trimming took off 8 bases at V and 5 bases at J, with 4 bases between the two ends. Germline V gene data show CDR1 as MNHEY and CDR2 as SVGEGT. CDR3 length equals 10 residues. This clonotype turned up a few times. Its antigen is not identified. The TCR was taken from a girl under three years old who had a stem cell transplant for combined immunodeficiency, so the T cells may come from the graft donor. Specimen: PBMCs, mostly from graft donor cells, collected 180 days after TCRalphabeta/CD19-depleted stem cell transplant. This chain joins TRBV6-2 or TRBV6-3 and TRBJ2-1; D is unresolved. The CDR3 DNA follows: TGTGCCAGCGGGAACAATGAGCAGTTCTTC. Protein sequence: CASGNNEQFF.